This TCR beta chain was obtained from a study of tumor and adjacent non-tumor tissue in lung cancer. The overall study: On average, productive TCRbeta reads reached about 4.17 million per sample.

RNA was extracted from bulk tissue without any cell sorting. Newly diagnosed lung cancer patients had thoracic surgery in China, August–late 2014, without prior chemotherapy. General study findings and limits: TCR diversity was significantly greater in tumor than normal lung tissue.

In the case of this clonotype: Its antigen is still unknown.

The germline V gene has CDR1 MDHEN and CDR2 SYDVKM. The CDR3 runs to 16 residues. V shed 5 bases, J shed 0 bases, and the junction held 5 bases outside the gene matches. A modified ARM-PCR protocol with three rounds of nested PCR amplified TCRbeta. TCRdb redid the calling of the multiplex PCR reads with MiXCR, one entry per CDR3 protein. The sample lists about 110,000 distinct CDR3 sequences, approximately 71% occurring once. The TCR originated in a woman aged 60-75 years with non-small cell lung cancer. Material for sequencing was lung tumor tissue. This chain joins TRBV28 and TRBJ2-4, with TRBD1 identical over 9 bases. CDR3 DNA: TGTGCCAGCAGTCGAGACAGGGGGGGAGCCAAAAACATTCAGTACTTC. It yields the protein CASSRDRGGAKNIQYF.